The present TCR beta chain was sequenced within a study of early T cells in non-severe SARS-CoV-2 infection. Turning to the study itself: Alpha and beta chains were unpaired, from unsorted whole-blood bulk RNA.

At least ten counts were recorded for this clonotype. Via MiXCR, TCRdb re-called the 5' RACE reads, giving one row per CDR3 protein. The sample consists of 25,000 to 40,000 distinct CDR3 sequences, about 4.3% of them appearing once. The germline gives CDR1 MNHEY, CDR2 SVGEGT. Trimming took 8 bases from V and 8 from J; bases not matched to a gene: 6. This CDR3 has 12 residues. Source material: whole blood. The sequence was obtained from an adult who was a healthcare worker with PCR-confirmed SARS-CoV-2 infection or an uninfected control (not recorded which). This chain uses TRBV6-2 or TRBV6-3 with TRBJ1-2; 9 bases match TRBD1. The CDR3: CASQPDRGGYTF. CDR3 nucleotides: TGTGCCAGCCAACCGGACAGGGGAGGCTACACCTTC.